This TCR beta chain was identified during a study of CD8 T cells in Susac syndrome. Random hexamers served to reverse transcribe roughly 0.45 to 1 ug RNA. Amplification of TCR beta CDR3 across 54 Vbeta and 13 Jbeta was performed with immunoSEQ multiplex PCR. One entry per CDR3 protein results from TCRdb running MiXCR on the immunoSEQ multiplex PCR reads. There are 120,000 to 150,000 distinct CDR3 sequences in the sample; approximately 93% occur only once, and 0.075% to 0.09% lies in the top ten. Sequencing of TCR beta was performed on blood CD8+ and CD4+ T cells. Healthy donors served as age- and sex-matched controls. Bulk CD8+ and CD4+ cells came from magnetic negative isolation; CD8+ TEMRA by FACS. The material sequenced was CD4+ T cells from PBMCs. The sequence derives from a human donor in good health.

The CDR3 reads CSASKGTDTQYF. The CDR3 coding sequence is TGCAGTGCTAGTAAGGGCACAGATACGCAGTATTTT. The chain carries TRBV20-1 and TRBJ2-3; no reliable D call. Trimming shortened V by 3 bases and J by 1 base, and 5 bases separated the two germline ends. The germline V gene has CDR1 DFQATT and CDR2 SNEGSKA (reference sequence). This CDR3 contains 12 residues.